The clone carrying this T cell receptor beta chain appeared a single time. The CDR3 extends over 16 amino acids. Germline loops: CDR1 SGHRS, CDR2 YFSETQ. The V end was cut by 0 bases, the J end by 0 bases, with 11 bases between. All recovered Cohort 3 donors got two negative PCRs, got clearance, or saw symptom resolution. Method: immunoSEQ multiplex PCR; TCRdb's copy keeps in-frame clones and lacks some. The sample contains over 250,000 clones, under 90% of which appear only once. This specimen comes from a study of blood T cell repertoires in COVID-19. V and J are TRBV5-1 and TRBJ2-3, with unresolved D. The sequenced material came from PBMCs or T cells enriched from blood (not recorded which). This clonotype originated in an older woman who had recovered from COVID-19. Here the CDR3 DNA reads TGCGCCAGCAGCTTGGCCGGTACAGTAAGCACAGATACGCAGTATTTT. Translating gives CASSLAGTVSTDTQYF.